The 29 T cell receptor beta chains below all came from one sample that was sequenced in a study of technical replicates of blood from a few donors. Sequenced by immunoSEQ multiplex PCR; TCRdb stores in-frame clones only, minus some. Of more than 75,000 clones listed, nearly 96% are singletons. Source material: T cells isolated from PBMCs. The receptors come from a human donor in good health.

The V and J genes are TRBV7-3 and TRBJ1-2; a weak D match, TRBD1 (5 bases). Trimming took 5 bases from V and 0 from J, leaving 7 bases between them. The CDR3 is made up of 13 amino acids. Germline assignment: CDR1 SGHTA and CDR2 FQGTGA. The CDR3 region has the DNA TGTGCCAGCAGCAAGACAGCTAACTATGGCTACACCTTC. Encoded protein: CASSKTANYGYTF. The full variable domain, rest sourced from reference TRBV7-3 and TRBJ1-2, is GAGVSQTPSNKVTEKGKYVELRCDPISGHTALYWYRQSLGQGPEFLIYFQGTGAADDSGLPNDRFFAVRPEGSVSTLKIQRTERGDSAVYLCASSKTANYGYTFGSGTRLTVV.

This clone is a singleton in its sample. The rearrangement uses TRBV11-1 and TRBJ2-3; 13 nucleotides line up with TRBD2. The junction had 3 bases not matched to a gene; V was cut back by 3 bases and J by 0 bases. Germline V CDR1 and CDR2: SGHAT, FQDESV (reference sequence). The CDR3 consists of 17 residues. The CDR3 spells CASSFGLAGVSTDTQYF. Here the CDR3 DNA reads TGTGCCAGCAGCTTCGGACTAGCGGGAGTGAGCACAGATACGCAGTATTTT.

V gene TRBV28 combines with J gene TRBJ1-4; no reliable D call. The germline V gene encodes CDR1 MDHEN and CDR2 SYDVKM. The CDR3 length is 15 residues. V lost 9 bases, J lost 6 bases, and 20 bases lay in between. The CDR3 spells CASCIFQNRDEKLFF. CDR3 nucleotides: TGTGCCAGTTGCATATTCCAGAACCGTGATGAAAAACTGTTTTTT.

This chain joins TRBV10-3 and TRBJ2-1, with 10 bases aligning to TRBD2. The junction had 4 bases not matched to a gene; V was cut back by 1 base and J by 7 bases. The CDR3 has 15 amino acids. Germline V lookup: CDR1 ENHRY, CDR2 SYGVKD. Here the CDR3 reads CAISELSSGRNEQFF. In DNA form, the CDR3 reads TGTGCCATCAGTGAGTTGTCTAGCGGGAGAAATGAGCAGTTCTTC.

The chain joins TRBV27 to TRBJ2-7, with 9 bases identical to TRBD1. With V trimmed by 3 bases and J by 3 bases, 3 bases remained unmatched. The CDR3 runs 14 residues. From germline, CDR1 is MNHEY and CDR2 SMNVEV (reference sequence). This CDR3 reads CASSLGQGFYEQYF. CDR3 coding DNA: TGTGCCAGCAGTTTGGGACAGGGATTCTACGAGCAGTACTTC.

The chain links TRBV10-1 to TRBJ2-1; D is unresolved. Trimming took off 6 bases at V and 0 bases at J, with 6 bases between the two ends. Looked up from germline, CDR1 is WNHNN and CDR2 is SYGVQD (reference sequence). The CDR3 contains 13 residues. The CDR3 loop reads CASSPSSYNEQFF. CDR3 nucleotide sequence: TGCGCCAGCAGCCCTAGCTCCTACAATGAGCAGTTCTTC.

This rearrangement joins TRBV19 to TRBJ2-1, with D hard to call. CDR1 LNHDA and CDR2 SQIVND come from the germline V gene (reference sequence). The CDR3 extends over 15 amino acids. V was trimmed by 1 base and J by 0 bases, leaving 7 bases between them. The CDR3 nucleotides read TGTGCCAGTAGTATAGGTCAGGCCTCCTACAATGAGCAGTTCTTC. This codes for CASSIGQASYNEQFF. The full variable domain, in which reference TRBV19 and TRBJ2-1 provide the parts outside the CDR3, is DGGITQSPKYLFRKEGQNVTLSCEQNLNHDAMYWYRQDPGQGLRLIYYSQIVNDFQKGDIAEGYSVSREKKESFPLTVTSAQKNPTAFYLCASSIGQASYNEQFFGPGTRLTVL.

This chain links TRBV5-4 with TRBJ2-1; tentatively, D is TRBD1 (6 bases). CDR1 SGHNT and CDR2 YYREEE come from the germline V gene (reference sequence). This CDR3 spans 13 amino acids. Trimming stripped 5 bases from V and 2 bases from J, with 8 bases between. The CDR3 reads CASRRDTYNEQFF. In DNA, the CDR3 is TGTGCCAGCAGACGGGACACCTACAATGAGCAGTTCTTC.

This clone has more than one count but fewer than ten. The rearrangement uses TRBV2 and TRBJ2-2; weak D call: TRBD1 (5 bases). Germline lookup yields CDR1 SNHLY and CDR2 FYNNEI. V lost 5 bases to trimming and J lost 8 bases, with 9 bases between them. This CDR3 is 12 amino acids long. The CDR3 loop is CASSPDIGELFF. CDR3 sequence (DNA): TGTGCCAGCAGTCCGGACATAGGGGAGCTGTTTTTT.

This clone was seen a few times. The V and J genes are TRBV6-5 and TRBJ1-5; D is ambiguous. Germline CDR1 and CDR2: MNHEY and SVGAGI. The germline V and J ends were trimmed by 6 bases and 8 bases, with 17 bases remaining between them. The CDR3 length is 14 residues. The DNA of the CDR3 is TGTGCCAGCAGCCCCCCGGGAGGGAGGGAGCCCCAGCATTTT. Protein: CASSPPGGREPQHF.

The rearrangement links TRBV27 to TRBJ1-5; D gene unclear. The CDR3 sequence is 15 residues long. V was pared by 2 bases and J by 2 bases, with 10 bases between. Germline loops: CDR1 MNHEY, CDR2 SMNVEV (reference sequence). The CDR3 reads CASSLSLYGNQPQHF. CDR3 in DNA: TGTGCCAGCAGTTTAAGCCTTTACGGCAATCAGCCCCAGCATTTT.

This sequence joins TRBV10-1 and TRBJ2-7; D not certain. Between the trimmed V and J ends, which lost 0 bases and 3 bases, there was a span of 3 bases. This CDR3 region has 12 residues. Germline V gene sequence: CDR1 WNHNN, CDR2 SYGVQD (reference sequence). The CDR3 region has the DNA TGCGCCAGCAGTGAGTCCAGCTACGAGCAGTACTTC. It specifies CASSESSYEQYF.

This chain links TRBV30 with TRBJ1-1; no definite D call. The germline V gene has CDR1 GTSNPN and CDR2 SVGIG (reference sequence). V was shortened by 0 bases and J by 7 bases, with 9 bases between the two germline ends. This CDR3 has 12 amino acids. The CDR3 coding sequence is TGTGCCTGGAGTGTACGGTACTTTGAAGCTTTCTTT. Translation gives CAWSVRYFEAFF.

A single count supports this clone. This chain joins TRBV7-2 and TRBJ2-2, with D perhaps TRBD2 (6 bases). Germline V gene lookup returns CDR1 SGHTA and CDR2 FQGNSA. V was shortened by 5 bases and J by 6 bases, with 16 bases between the two germline ends. The CDR3 totals 15 residues. The DNA of the CDR3 is TGTGCCAGCAGCCTACAGGACTACCTTCCCGGGGAGCTGTTTTTT. Its translation: CASSLQDYLPGELFF.

The chain combines TRBV28 with TRBJ2-5, with 9 bases that match TRBD2. J was trimmed by 7 bases and V by 7 bases; bases with no gene match: 13. The CDR3 contains 15 residues. Germline loops: CDR1 MDHEN, CDR2 SYDVKM. The CDR3 protein is CASIEAGTSWGTQYF. The DNA of the CDR3 is TGTGCCAGCATCGAGGCCGGGACTAGCTGGGGGACCCAGTACTTC.

The rearrangement uses TRBV18 and TRBJ2-3; TRBD2 matches at 12 bases. The germline CDR1 and CDR2 sequences are KGHSH and LQKENI. This CDR3 spans 16 amino acids. V shed 3 bases and J 3 bases; nucleotides not matched to a gene: 4. CDR3 sequence: CASSPSTSGRTDTQYF. The CDR3 DNA sequence: TGTGCCAGCTCACCTAGTACTAGCGGGAGGACAGATACGCAGTATTTT.

This clone is termed medium-sized (0.01 to 0.1%). The genes are TRBV27 and TRBJ2-7; D perhaps matches TRBD2 (6 bases). Trimming removed 6 bases from V and 3 bases from J, with 12 bases in between. The germline gives CDR1 MNHEY, CDR2 SMNVEV (reference sequence). CDR3 size: 13 residues. CDR3 region: CASSGGDGYEQYF. The CDR3 nucleotides read TGTGCCAGCAGCGGGGGAGACGGCTACGAGCAGTACTTC.

The J gene is TRBJ1-2, the V gene TRBV30; weak D call: TRBD1 (5 bases). The ends were cut back, 2 bases at V and 6 bases at J, with 13 bases in the middle. The V gene's germline CDR1 is GTSNPN and CDR2 SVGIG (reference sequence). This CDR3 comprises 13 residues. As DNA, the CDR3 is TGTGCCTGGAGTCGGGGAGGGGTAGATGGCTACACCTTC. Amino acids: CAWSRGGVDGYTF.

A single count supports this clone. This rearrangement joins TRBV6-5 to TRBJ2-3, with 9 nucleotides matching TRBD2. Per the germline V gene, CDR1 is MNHEY and CDR2 is SVGAGI. The V and J ends lost 0 bases and 5 bases, in that order; junction bases with no gene match: 6. The CDR3 sequence is 16 residues long. CDR3 nucleotides: TGTGCCAGCAGTTACTCTATGGGACTAGCCCTAGATACGCAGTATTTT. Translated, it gives CASSYSMGLALDTQYF.

The chain is built from TRBV7-8 and TRBJ1-4, with TRBD1 as a possible D gene (5 bases). The CDR3 runs to 17 residues. Per germline, CDR1 SGHVS and CDR2 FQNEAQ. V lost 5 bases to trimming and J lost 1 base, with 17 bases between them. The CDR3 protein is CASSPLGVVGTNEKLFF. CDR3 sequence (DNA): TGTGCCAGCAGCCCTTTAGGGGTCGTAGGAACTAATGAAAAACTGTTTTTT.

This chain uses TRBV7-8 with TRBJ2-7, with 9 bases aligning to TRBD1. This CDR3 is 13 amino acids long. Germline CDR1 SGHVS, CDR2 FQNEAQ. Trimming at V came to 5 bases and at J to 5 bases, leaving 4 bases not matched to a gene. In DNA form, the CDR3 reads TGTGCCAGCAGCATCACAGGGGGCCACGAGCAGTACTTC. The encoded protein is CASSITGGHEQYF. The whole variable domain, remainder taken from reference TRBV7-8 and TRBJ2-7, is GAGVSQSPRYKVAKRGQDVALRCDPISGHVSLFWYQQALGQGPEFLTYFQNEAQLDKSGLPSDRFFAERPEGSVSTLKIQRTQQEDSAVYLCASSITGGHEQYFGPGTRLTVT.

The CDR3 nucleotides read TGTGCCAGCAGCTACAACGGGGACAGGGGTGCTGGCTACACCTTC. Its translation: CASSYNGDRGAGYTF. The chain combines TRBV7-9 with TRBJ1-2; 10 bases align to TRBD1. Germline V gene sequence: CDR1 SEHNR, CDR2 FQNEAQ (reference sequence). Trimming at V came to 4 bases and at J to 7 bases, leaving 9 bases not matched to a gene. The CDR3 extends over 15 amino acids. The full variable domain, its missing parts supplied by reference TRBV7-9 and TRBJ1-2, is DTGVSQNPRHKITKRGQNVTFRCDPISEHNRLYWYRQTLGQGPEFLTYFQNEAQLEKSRLLSDRFSAERPKGSFSTLEIQRTEQGDSAMYLCASSYNGDRGAGYTFGSGTRLTVV.

The chain carries TRBV20-1 and TRBJ2-7; perhaps TRBD1 as D (6 bases). Germline CDR1 is DFQATT and CDR2 is SNEGSKA (reference sequence). Trimming removed 6 bases from V and 2 bases from J, with 8 bases in between. The CDR3 length is 11 residues. Here the CDR3 reads CSAQGPYEQYF. The CDR3 nucleotides read TGCAGTGCACAGGGCCCCTACGAGCAGTACTTC.

This clone is a singleton in its sample. V gene TRBV19 combines with J gene TRBJ1-5; D is possibly TRBD1 (5 bases). The V gene's germline CDR1 is LNHDA and CDR2 SQIVND (reference sequence). The V and J ends lost 5 bases and 4 bases respectively, with 9 bases between them. The CDR3 runs 13 residues. CDR3 sequence: CASSGTLNQPQHF. Here the CDR3 DNA reads TGTGCCAGTAGTGGGACTCTAAATCAGCCCCAGCATTTT.

The genes are TRBV4-1 and TRBJ1-4; D is perhaps TRBD1 (6 bases). Between the trimmed V and J ends, which lost 0 bases and 8 bases, there was a span of 16 bases. Looked up from germline, CDR1 is MGHRA and CDR2 is YSYEKL. This CDR3 region has 16 residues. The CDR3 DNA reads TGCGCCAGCAGCCAAGAAGAGAACAGGGCAAACGAAAAACTGTTTTTT. It specifies CASSQEENRANEKLFF.

This chain's CDR3 is CAWTRGAGTDTQYF. Here the CDR3 DNA reads TGTGCCTGGACCAGGGGAGCGGGCACAGATACGCAGTATTTT. This chain links TRBV30 with TRBJ2-3, with D maybe TRBD1 (6 bases). The V gene's germline CDR1 is GTSNPN and CDR2 SVGIG (reference sequence). This CDR3 has 14 amino acids. V gave up 4 bases and J gave up 1 base, with 12 bases separating them.

The chain links TRBV4-3 to TRBJ1-5; a weak D match, TRBD1 (6 bases). The CDR3 loop spans 19 amino acids. Trimming pared 0 bases from V and 5 bases from J, leaving 23 bases between. Germline lookup yields CDR1 LGHNA and CDR2 YSLEER. In DNA, the CDR3 is TGCGCCAGCAGCCAAGATATACGTTCGGGGGGCTTATTGTATCAGCCCCAGCATTTT. Translated: CASSQDIRSGGLLYQPQHF.

The rearrangement links TRBV4-2 to TRBJ2-7; 9 positions agree with TRBD2. Trimming at V came to 0 bases and at J to 2 bases, leaving 17 bases not matched to a gene. CDR3 size: 20 residues. CDR1 and CDR2 (germline): LGHNA, YNFKEQ. This chain's CDR3 is CASSQDPGLAGRGPTYEQYF. The CDR3 DNA reads as TGTGCCAGCAGCCAAGATCCTGGCCTAGCGGGACGTGGACCTACCTACGAGCAGTACTTC.

V is TRBV30 and J is TRBJ1-1, with TRBD1 as a possible D gene (5 bases). Germline lookup yields CDR1 GTSNPN and CDR2 SVGIG (reference sequence). The ends were cut back, 0 bases at V and 7 bases at J, with 9 bases in the middle. The CDR3 spans 12 residues. In nucleotides, the CDR3 is TGTGCCTGGAGTGTACTGACAGTTGAAGCTTTCTTT. It specifies CAWSVLTVEAFF.